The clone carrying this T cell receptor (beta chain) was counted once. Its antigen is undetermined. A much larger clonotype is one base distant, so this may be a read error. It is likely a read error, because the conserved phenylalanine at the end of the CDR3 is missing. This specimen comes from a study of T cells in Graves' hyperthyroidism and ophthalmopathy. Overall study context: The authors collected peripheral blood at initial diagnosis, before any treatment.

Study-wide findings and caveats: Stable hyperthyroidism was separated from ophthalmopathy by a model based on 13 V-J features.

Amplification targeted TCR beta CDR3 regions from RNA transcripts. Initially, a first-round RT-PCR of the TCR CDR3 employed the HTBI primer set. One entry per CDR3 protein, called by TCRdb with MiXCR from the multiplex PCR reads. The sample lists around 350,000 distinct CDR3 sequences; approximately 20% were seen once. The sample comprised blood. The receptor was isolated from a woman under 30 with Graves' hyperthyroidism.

The CDR3 reads CASSEFRKETQYY. DNA of the CDR3: TGTGCCAGCAGTGAGTTCCGAAAAGAGACCCAGTACTAC. This chain links TRBV2 with TRBJ2-5; D remains unclear. This CDR3 spans 13 amino acids. Germline CDR1 SNHLY, CDR2 FYNNEI. V was pared by 3 bases and J by 3 bases, with 8 bases between.